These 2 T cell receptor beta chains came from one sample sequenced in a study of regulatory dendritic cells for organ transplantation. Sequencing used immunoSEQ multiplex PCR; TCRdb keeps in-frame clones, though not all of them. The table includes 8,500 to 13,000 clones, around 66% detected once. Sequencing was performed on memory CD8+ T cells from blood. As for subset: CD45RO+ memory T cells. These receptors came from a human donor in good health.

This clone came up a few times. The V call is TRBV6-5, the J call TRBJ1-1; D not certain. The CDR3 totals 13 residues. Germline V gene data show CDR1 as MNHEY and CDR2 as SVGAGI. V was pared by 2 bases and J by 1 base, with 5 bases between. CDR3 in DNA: TGTGCCAGCAGTTACACCAGGAACACTGAAGCTTTCTTT. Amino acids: CASSYTRNTEAFF.

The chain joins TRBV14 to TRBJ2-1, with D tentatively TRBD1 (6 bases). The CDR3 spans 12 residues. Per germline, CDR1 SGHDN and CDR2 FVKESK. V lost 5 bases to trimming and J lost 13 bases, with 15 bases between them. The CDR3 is CASSNDRLSQFF. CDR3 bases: TGTGCCAGCAGCAATGACAGGCTCTCACAGTTCTTC.